Listed below are T cell receptor beta chains from one sample, sequenced in a study of healthy donors' naive CD4 and CD8 T cells. TCRdb reprocessed the reads with MiXCR, giving one entry per CDR3 protein. The table records 200,000 or so distinct CDR3 sequences, around 74% of them present only once. Source material: naive CD4+ and CD8+ T cells sorted from blood, pooled from several donors. Receptors originate from a pool of human donors in good health; the sample pools cells from several healthy donors. Each CDR3 is given with its conserved first and last residue. The order of the fields is V gene, D gene, clone size, J gene, CDR3 protein, CDR3 DNA. The D gene is left open where the match is weak. Not every row has a clone size; where given, it reads once, few, many or a size class.

TRBV6-1	TRBD2	few	TRBJ2-1	CASRLAGVYEQFF	TGTGCCAGCAGACTAGCGGGAGTGTATGAGCAGTTCTTC
TRBV20-1	NA	NA	TRBJ2-1	CSASGQEQFF	TGCAGTGCTAGTGGACAGGAGCAGTTCTTC
TRBV6-5	NA	once	TRBJ1-2	CASSYSGQSRGYTF	TGTGCCAGCAGTTACTCCGGGCAATCGCGGGGCTACACCTTC
TRBV6-2/TRBV6-3	TRBD2	NA	TRBJ2-1	CASRVLGEGRYEQFF	TGTGCCAGTCGGGTTCTGGGGGAGGGCCGATATGAGCAGTTCTTC
TRBV29-1	NA	NA	TRBJ2-1	CSVGTVLRNYNEQFF	TGCAGCGTGGGAACTGTTTTGCGGAACTACAATGAGCAGTTCTTC
TRBV30	NA	NA	TRBJ2-7	CAWNMRNSPYYEQYF	TGTGCCTGGAACATGAGGAACAGCCCCTACTACGAGCAGTACTTC
TRBV7-9	NA	NA	TRBJ2-1	CASSLDNLGLANEQFF	TGTGCCAGCAGCTTAGACAACCTGGGGCTAGCGAATGAGCAGTTCTTC
TRBV6-5	NA	NA	TRBJ2-1	CASSYEISSYNEQFF	TGTGCCAGCAGTTATGAAATTAGCTCCTACAATGAGCAGTTCTTC
TRBV19	TRBD1	NA	TRBJ1-5	CASSKTGDEPQHF	TGTGCCAGTAGTAAGACAGGGGATGAGCCCCAGCATTTT
TRBV19	NA	NA	TRBJ1-5	CASSIDEDQPQHF	TGTGCCAGTAGTATAGATGAAGATCAGCCCCAGCATTTT
TRBV5-5	NA	NA	TRBJ2-3	CASSLDPGPSSTDTQYF	TGTGCCAGCAGCTTGGATCCGGGACCGTCTAGCACAGATACGCAGTATTTT
TRBV18	NA	few	TRBJ2-1	CASSTTGQNNEQFF	TGTGCCAGCTCAACGACAGGTCAGAACAATGAGCAGTTCTTC
TRBV6-2/TRBV6-3	TRBD2	NA	TRBJ2-1	CASSQLAGGHNEQFF	TGTGCCAGCAGCCAACTAGCGGGAGGACACAATGAGCAGTTCTTC
TRBV19	NA	few	TRBJ1-2	CASSRGQGPRLDYGYTF	TGTGCCAGTAGTCGAGGCCAAGGCCCCAGGTTAGACTATGGCTACACCTTC
TRBV29-1	NA	few	TRBJ2-1	CSVEERDDEQFF	TGCAGCGTTGAAGAGAGGGACGATGAGCAGTTCTTC
TRBV27	NA	NA	TRBJ2-5	CASSSGTRYQETQYF	TGTGCCAGCAGTTCGGGCACACGGTACCAAGAGACCCAGTACTTC
TRBV15	NA	few	TRBJ1-4	CATSLAGKLFF	TGTGCCACCAGCTTGGCTGGGAAACTGTTTTTT
TRBV29-1	TRBD2	NA	TRBJ2-1	CSVDREGLREQFF	TGCAGCGTTGATCGGGAGGGCCTTCGGGAGCAGTTCTTC
TRBV12-3/TRBV12-4	NA	NA	TRBJ1-5	CASSFDETQNQPQHF	TGTGCCAGCAGTTTTGATGAGACACAAAATCAGCCCCAGCATTTT
TRBV13	TRBD1	NA	TRBJ2-7	CASSEQGPYEQYF	TGTGCCAGCAGCGAACAGGGGCCCTACGAGCAGTACTTC
TRBV19	NA	NA	TRBJ2-5	CASSMGETQYF	TGTGCCAGTAGTATGGGGGAGACCCAGTACTTC
TRBV29-1	NA	NA	TRBJ2-1	CSVRRGGINEQFF	TGCAGCGTTCGCAGAGGGGGAATCAATGAGCAGTTCTTC
TRBV10-3	NA	few	TRBJ2-2	CAIAGSPRAGELFF	TGTGCCATCGCGGGGTCACCCCGGGCCGGGGAGCTGTTTTTT
TRBV5-4	NA	NA	TRBJ1-1	CASSPVMNTEAFF	TGCGCCAGCAGCCCAGTTATGAACACTGAAGCTTTCTTT
TRBV19	NA	NA	TRBJ1-1	CASSPLTGMNTEAFF	TGTGCCAGTAGCCCTCTTACAGGGATGAATACTGAAGCTTTCTTT
TRBV21-1	NA	once	TRBJ2-7	CASSKSPGIEQYF	TGTGCCAGCAGCAAAAGTCCGGGTATCGAGCAGTACTTC
TRBV29-1	NA	NA	TRBJ2-7	CSVEVGQHYEQYF	TGCAGCGTTGAAGTGGGCCAGCACTACGAGCAGTACTTC
TRBV27	TRBD2	few	TRBJ2-7	CASSITGTSSYEQYF	TGTGCCAGCAGTATCACCGGGACTAGCTCCTACGAGCAGTACTTC
TRBV29-1	NA	few	TRBJ1-2	CSAVDSYGYTF	TGCAGCGCGGTTGACAGCTATGGCTACACCTTC